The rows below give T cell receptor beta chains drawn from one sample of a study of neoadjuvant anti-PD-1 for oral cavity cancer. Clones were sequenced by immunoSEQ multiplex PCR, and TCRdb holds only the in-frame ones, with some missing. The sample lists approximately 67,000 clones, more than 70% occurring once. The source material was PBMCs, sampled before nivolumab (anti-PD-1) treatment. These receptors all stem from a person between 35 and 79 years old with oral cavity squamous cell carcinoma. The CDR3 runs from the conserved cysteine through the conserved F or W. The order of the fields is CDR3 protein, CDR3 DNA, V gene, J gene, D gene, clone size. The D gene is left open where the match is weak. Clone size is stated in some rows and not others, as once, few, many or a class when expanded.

CDR3: CASRGDRGLYEQYF
DNA: TGTGCCAGCAGGGGGGACAGGGGACTCTACGAGCAGTACTTC
V: TRBV6-1
J: TRBJ2-7
D: TRBD1
size: .

CDR3: CASSTGSGIHQEQYF
DNA: TGTGCCAGCAGCACCGGTAGCGGGATACACCAGGAGCAGTACTTC
V: TRBV28
J: TRBJ2-7
D: TRBD2
size: .

CDR3: CASSPGGNNYGYTF
DNA: TGTGCCAGCAGTCCAGGGGGAAATAACTATGGCTACACCTTC
V: TRBV6-1
J: TRBJ1-2
D: TRBD1
size: few

CDR3: CASSLQGGYEQYF
DNA: TGCGCCAGCAGCCTACAGGGGGGCTACGAGCAGTACTTC
V: TRBV5-1
J: TRBJ2-7
D: TRBD1
size: .

CDR3: CASRGEGSTEAFF
DNA: TGTGCCTCACGGGGGGAGGGGAGCACTGAAGCTTTCTTT
V: TRBV6-1
J: TRBJ1-1
D: .
size: .

CDR3: CATSRDTRTRGEKLFF
DNA: TGTGCCACCAGCAGAGATACGCGAACACGAGGTGAAAAACTGTTTTTT
V: TRBV15
J: TRBJ1-4
D: .
size: .

CDR3: CASGAGSSYEQYF
DNA: TGTGCCAGCGGTGCCGGTAGCTCCTACGAGCAGTACTTC
V: TRBV13
J: TRBJ2-7
D: .
size: .

CDR3: CASSYSGADEQYF
DNA: TGTGCCAGCAGTTACTCGGGTGCGGACGAGCAGTACTTC
V: TRBV6-6
J: TRBJ2-7
D: .
size: .

CDR3: CAISGPGQSNTGELFF
DNA: TGTGCCATCAGCGGTCCGGGACAGTCGAACACCGGGGAGCTGTTTTTT
V: TRBV10-3
J: TRBJ2-2
D: TRBD1
size: .

CDR3: CASSNLPDRGQEGQPQHF
DNA: TGTGCCAGCAGCAACCTTCCCGACAGGGGGCAGGAGGGTCAGCCCCAGCATTTT
V: TRBV21-1
J: TRBJ1-5
D: .
size: .

CDR3: CAISDVGRGADTQYF
DNA: TGTGCCATCAGTGACGTAGGGCGGGGGGCAGATACGCAGTATTTT
V: TRBV10-3
J: TRBJ2-3
D: TRBD2
size: .

CDR3: CAIRTRTEAPYGYTF
DNA: TGTGCCATCAGGACCAGGACAGAGGCACCTTATGGCTACACCTTC
V: TRBV10-3
J: TRBJ1-2
D: .
size: .

CDR3: CASSYTRLAGAEQFF
DNA: TGTGCCAGCAGTTACACGAGACTAGCGGGGGCTGAGCAGTTCTTC
V: TRBV6-6
J: TRBJ2-1
D: TRBD2
size: .

CDR3: CASSLGAGVSPSYNEQFF
DNA: TGTGCCAGCAGCTTGGGAGCGGGGGTTTCCCCCTCCTACAATGAGCAGTTCTTC
V: TRBV5-6
J: TRBJ2-1
D: TRBD2
size: few

CDR3: CASSLGVASNQPQHF
DNA: TGTGCCAGCAGCTTAGGGGTGGCCAGCAATCAGCCCCAGCATTTT
V: TRBV7-2
J: TRBJ1-5
D: .
size: .

CDR3: CASSSFRRLNYGYTF
DNA: TGTGCCAGCAGCTCTTTCCGACGGCTTAACTATGGCTACACCTTC
V: TRBV9
J: TRBJ1-2
D: .
size: .

CDR3: CASSRGGPYEQYF
DNA: TGTGCCAGCAGTCGCGGGGGTCCCTACGAGCAGTACTTC
V: TRBV27
J: TRBJ2-7
D: TRBD2
size: .

CDR3: CASSQSWGIQYF
DNA: TGTGCCAGCAGCCAGTCCTGGGGCATTCAGTACTTC
V: TRBV14
J: TRBJ2-4
D: .
size: few

CDR3: CASSDWGSETQYF
DNA: TGCGCCAGCAGTGATTGGGGGAGCGAGACCCAGTACTTC
V: TRBV10-1
J: TRBJ2-5
D: .
size: few

CDR3: CSVVVNEQFF
DNA: TGCAGCGTTGTAGTGAATGAGCAGTTCTTC
V: TRBV29-1
J: TRBJ2-1
D: .
size: once

CDR3: CATRREGGYTF
DNA: TGTGCCACCCGACGAGAGGGTGGCTACACCTTC
V: TRBV7-2
J: TRBJ1-2
D: .
size: .

CDR3: CASSKGLAGVREQFF
DNA: TGTGCCAGCAGTAAGGGACTAGCGGGAGTACGTGAGCAGTTCTTC
V: TRBV28
J: TRBJ2-1
D: TRBD2
size: .

CDR3: CASSLVSGQETQYF
DNA: TGTGCCAGCAGCTTAGTATCCGGACAAGAGACCCAGTACTTC
V: TRBV7-9
J: TRBJ2-5
D: .
size: .

CDR3: CAWSVGYGYTF
DNA: TGTGCCTGGAGTGTAGGGTATGGCTACACCTTC
V: TRBV30
J: TRBJ1-2
D: .
size: .

CDR3: CASSAGPYFSPLHF
DNA: TGTGCCAGCAGTGCAGGGCCATATTTTTCACCCCTCCACTTT
V: TRBV6-1
J: TRBJ1-6
D: .
size: .

CDR3: CASSLAVAVISYNEQFF
DNA: TGTGCCAGCAGCTTGGCGGTGGCCGTTATCTCCTACAATGAGCAGTTCTTC
V: TRBV5-4
J: TRBJ2-1
D: .
size: few

CDR3: CASSLLASGRKETQYF
DNA: TGCGCCAGCAGCTTACTCGCTAGCGGGAGGAAAGAGACCCAGTACTTC
V: TRBV5-1
J: TRBJ2-5
D: TRBD2
size: .

CDR3: CASSPHGRTNTEAFF
DNA: TGTGCCAGCAGTCCTCACGGCCGAACGAACACTGAAGCTTTCTTT
V: TRBV21-1
J: TRBJ1-1
D: .
size: .

CDR3: CAWRPRGTSSYNEQFF
DNA: TGTGCCTGGAGACCCCGGGGTACGAGCTCCTACAATGAGCAGTTCTTC
V: TRBV30
J: TRBJ2-1
D: .
size: .